This T cell receptor (beta chain) was found in a study of OX40 agonist ivuxolimab in advanced cancers. The CDR3 runs to 14 residues. The ends were cut back, 7 bases at V and 2 bases at J, with 12 bases in the middle. Germline assignment: CDR1 LNHDA and CDR2 SQIVND (reference sequence). As regards this clone: No antigen is known for it.

Libraries were prepared by immunoSEQ multiplex PCR; TCRdb keeps only in-frame clonotypes and omits some of them. In the table there are about 90,000 clones, 75% to 90% of which are singletons. Study-wide results and limits: Among the lowest peripheral clonal expansion occurred in 0.1-3.0 mg/kg partial responders. Clones of CD4+ and CD8+ blood T cells grew by week 6 at doses of 0.1 to 3.0 mg/kg.

The chain is built from TRBV19 and TRBJ1-3; a weak D match, TRBD1 (5 bases). The TCR was taken from an adult with an advanced solid tumor such as melanoma, head and neck, liver or kidney cancer. The source was CD4+ or CD8+ T cells sorted from blood, collected in a trial of the OX40 agonist ivuxolimab. In DNA, the CDR3 is TGTGCCAGTAAAGGTTCGGGGCCTGGAAACACCATATATTTT. Its translation is CASKGSGPGNTIYF.